This TCR beta chain was obtained from a study of post-analysis software for immune sequencing data. Whole-study results and caveats: Patients showed TRBV5-6, TRBV5-1 and TRBV20-1 among roughly 5 TRBV segments more frequent than in controls.

Remarks on this clonotype: What it binds is not known.

Prepared libraries of TCR beta cDNA carried unique molecular identifiers. The yield from about 1 to 10 million T cells was 500,000 or so cDNA molecules in total. MiXCR, run by TCRdb on the PCR reads, gives a single entry per CDR3 protein. This table holds about 770,000 distinct CDR3 sequences, 46% found once. The V gene's germline CDR1 is ENHRY and CDR2 SYGVKD. Trimming removed 0 bases from V and 7 bases from J, with 4 bases in between. There are 11 residues in the CDR3. Sample: blood. The chain is built from TRBV10-3 and TRBJ2-7, with D uncertain. The sequence was collected from a girl aged 5-17 years with multiple sclerosis. The CDR3: CAISESVEQYF. CDR3 coding DNA: TGTGCCATCAGTGAGTCGGTAGAGCAGTACTTC.